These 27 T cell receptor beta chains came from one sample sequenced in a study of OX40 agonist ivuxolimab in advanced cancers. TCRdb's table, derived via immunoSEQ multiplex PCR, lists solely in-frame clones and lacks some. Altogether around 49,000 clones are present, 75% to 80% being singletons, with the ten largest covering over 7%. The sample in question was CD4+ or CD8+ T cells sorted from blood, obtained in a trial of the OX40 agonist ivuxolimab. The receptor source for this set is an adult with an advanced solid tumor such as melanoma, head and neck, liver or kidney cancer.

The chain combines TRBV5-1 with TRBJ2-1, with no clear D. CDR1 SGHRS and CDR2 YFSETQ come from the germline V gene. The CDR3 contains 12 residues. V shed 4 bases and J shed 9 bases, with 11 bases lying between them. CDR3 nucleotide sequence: TGCGCCAGCAGCGTGGACCAGGTTGAGCAGTTCTTC. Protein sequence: CASSVDQVEQFF.

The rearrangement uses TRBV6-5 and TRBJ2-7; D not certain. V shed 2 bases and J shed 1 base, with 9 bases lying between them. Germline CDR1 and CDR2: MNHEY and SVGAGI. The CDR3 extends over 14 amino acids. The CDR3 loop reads CASSYPTISYEQYF. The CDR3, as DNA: TGTGCCAGCAGTTACCCCACGATTTCCTACGAGCAGTACTTC.

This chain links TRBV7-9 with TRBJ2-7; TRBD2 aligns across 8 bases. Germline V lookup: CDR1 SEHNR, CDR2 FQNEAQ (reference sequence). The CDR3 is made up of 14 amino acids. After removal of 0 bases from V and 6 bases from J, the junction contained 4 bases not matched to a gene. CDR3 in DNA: TGTGCCAGCAGCTTAGCAGCGGGAGCATCCGAGCAGTACTTC. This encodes CASSLAAGASEQYF.

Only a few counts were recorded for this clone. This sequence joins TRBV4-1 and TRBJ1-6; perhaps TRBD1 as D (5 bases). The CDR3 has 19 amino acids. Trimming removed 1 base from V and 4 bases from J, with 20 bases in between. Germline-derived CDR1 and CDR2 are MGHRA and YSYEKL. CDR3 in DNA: TGCGCCAGCAGCCAAGGTGGGATCCCGGGGGGACGTTATAATTCACCCCTCCACTTT. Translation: CASSQGGIPGGRYNSPLHF.

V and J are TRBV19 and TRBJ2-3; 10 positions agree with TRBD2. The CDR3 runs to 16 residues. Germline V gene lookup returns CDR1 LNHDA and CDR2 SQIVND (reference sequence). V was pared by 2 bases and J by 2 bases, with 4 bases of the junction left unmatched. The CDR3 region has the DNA TGTGCCAGTAGTATATTACTAGCGGGACACACAGATACGCAGTATTTT. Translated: CASSILLAGHTDTQYF.

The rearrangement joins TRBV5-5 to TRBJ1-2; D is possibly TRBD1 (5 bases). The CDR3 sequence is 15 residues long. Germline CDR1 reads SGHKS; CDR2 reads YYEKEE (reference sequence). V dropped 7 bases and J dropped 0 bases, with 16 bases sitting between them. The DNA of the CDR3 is TGTGCCAGCCAAAGGCGCGGGGGGGCTAACTATGGCTACACCTTC. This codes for CASQRRGGANYGYTF. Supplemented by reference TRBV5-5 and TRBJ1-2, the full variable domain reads DAGVTQSPTHLIKTRGQQVTLRCSPISGHKSVSWYQQVLGQGPQFIFQYYEKEERGRGNFPDRFSARQFPNYSSELNVNALLLGDSALYLCASQRRGGANYGYTFGSGTRLTVV.

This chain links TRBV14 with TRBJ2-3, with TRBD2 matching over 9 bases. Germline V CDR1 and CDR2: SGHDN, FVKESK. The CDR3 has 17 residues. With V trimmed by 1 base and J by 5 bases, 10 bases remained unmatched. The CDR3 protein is CASSQVLPAGGGDTQYF. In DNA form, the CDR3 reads TGTGCCAGCAGCCAAGTTCTCCCAGCGGGGGGCGGAGATACGCAGTATTTT.

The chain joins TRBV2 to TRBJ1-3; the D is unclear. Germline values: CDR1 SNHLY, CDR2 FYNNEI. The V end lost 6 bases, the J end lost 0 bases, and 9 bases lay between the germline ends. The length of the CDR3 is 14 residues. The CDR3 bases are TGTGCCAGCAGAGAACAGACCTCTGGAAACACCATATATTTT. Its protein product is CASREQTSGNTIYF. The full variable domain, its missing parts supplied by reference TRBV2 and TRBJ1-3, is EPEVTQTPSHQVTQMGQEVILRCVPISNHLYFYWYRQILGQKVEFLVSFYNNEISEKSEIFDDQFSVERPDGSNFTLKIRSTKLEDSAMYFCASREQTSGNTIYFGEGSWLTVV.

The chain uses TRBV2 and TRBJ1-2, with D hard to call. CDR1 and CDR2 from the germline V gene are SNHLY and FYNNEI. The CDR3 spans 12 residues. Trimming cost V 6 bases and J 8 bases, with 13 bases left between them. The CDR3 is CASRGINGGYTF. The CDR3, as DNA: TGTGCCAGCAGAGGAATCAACGGGGGCTACACCTTC. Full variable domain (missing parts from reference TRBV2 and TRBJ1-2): EPEVTQTPSHQVTQMGQEVILRCVPISNHLYFYWYRQILGQKVEFLVSFYNNEISEKSEIFDDQFSVERPDGSNFTLKIRSTKLEDSAMYFCASRGINGGYTFGSGTRLTVV.

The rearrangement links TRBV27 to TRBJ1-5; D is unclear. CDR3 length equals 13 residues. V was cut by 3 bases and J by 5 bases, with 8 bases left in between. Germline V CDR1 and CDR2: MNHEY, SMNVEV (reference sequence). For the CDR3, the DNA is TGTGCCAGCAGTTTCGACGCGCATCAGCCCCAGCATTTT. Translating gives CASSFDAHQPQHF.

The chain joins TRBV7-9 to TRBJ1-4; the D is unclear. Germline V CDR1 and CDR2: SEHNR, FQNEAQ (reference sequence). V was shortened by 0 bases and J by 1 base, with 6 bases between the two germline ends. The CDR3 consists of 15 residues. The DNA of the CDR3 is TGTGCCAGCAGCTTAGCTGGGATAACTAATGAAAAACTGTTTTTT. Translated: CASSLAGITNEKLFF.

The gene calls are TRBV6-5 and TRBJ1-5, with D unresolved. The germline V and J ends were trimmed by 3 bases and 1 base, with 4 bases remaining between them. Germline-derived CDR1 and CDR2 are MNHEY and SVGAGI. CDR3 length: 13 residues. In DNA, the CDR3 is TGTGCCAGCAGTTATGGCAGCAATCAGCCCCAGCATTTT. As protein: CASSYGSNQPQHF.

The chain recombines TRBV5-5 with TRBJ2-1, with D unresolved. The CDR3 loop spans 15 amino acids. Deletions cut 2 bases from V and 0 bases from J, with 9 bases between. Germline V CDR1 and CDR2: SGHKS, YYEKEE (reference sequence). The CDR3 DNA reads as TGTGCCAGCAGCTTAAGGACGGACTCCTACAATGAGCAGTTCTTC. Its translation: CASSLRTDSYNEQFF.

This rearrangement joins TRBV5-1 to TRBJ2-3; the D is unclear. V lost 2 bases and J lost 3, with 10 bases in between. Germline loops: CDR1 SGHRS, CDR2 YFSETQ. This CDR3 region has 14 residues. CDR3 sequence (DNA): TGCGCCAGCAGCTTAGAATCGGGTACAGATACGCAGTATTTT. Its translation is CASSLESGTDTQYF.

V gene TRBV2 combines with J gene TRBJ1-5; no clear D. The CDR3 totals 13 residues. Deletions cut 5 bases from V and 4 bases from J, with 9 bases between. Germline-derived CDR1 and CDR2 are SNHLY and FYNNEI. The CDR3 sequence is CASSTNKNQPQHF. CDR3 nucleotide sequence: TGTGCCAGCAGTACCAACAAGAATCAGCCCCAGCATTTT. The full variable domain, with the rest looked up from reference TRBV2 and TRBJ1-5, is EPEVTQTPSHQVTQMGQEVILRCVPISNHLYFYWYRQILGQKVEFLVSFYNNEISEKSEIFDDQFSVERPDGSNFTLKIRSTKLEDSAMYFCASSTNKNQPQHFGDGTRLSIL.

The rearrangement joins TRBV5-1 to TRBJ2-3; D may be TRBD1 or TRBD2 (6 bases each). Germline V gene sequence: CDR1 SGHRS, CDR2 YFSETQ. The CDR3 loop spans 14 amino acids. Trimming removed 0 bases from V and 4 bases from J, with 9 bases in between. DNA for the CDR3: TGCGCCAGCAGCTTGGCGGGGGCCGCAGATACGCAGTATTTT. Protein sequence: CASSLAGAADTQYF. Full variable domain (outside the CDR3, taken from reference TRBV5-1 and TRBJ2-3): KAGVTQTPRYLIKTRGQQVTLSCSPISGHRSVSWYQQTPGQGLQFLFEYFSETQRNKGNFPGRFSGRQFSNSRSEMNVSTLELGDSALYLCASSLAGAADTQYFGPGTRLTVL.

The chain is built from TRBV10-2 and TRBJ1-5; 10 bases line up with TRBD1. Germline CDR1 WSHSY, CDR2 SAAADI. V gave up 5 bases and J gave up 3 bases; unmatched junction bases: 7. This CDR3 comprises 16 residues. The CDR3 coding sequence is TGCGCCAGCAGTCTGGGACAGGGGTTTATCAATCAGCCCCAGCATTTT. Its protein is CASSLGQGFINQPQHF.

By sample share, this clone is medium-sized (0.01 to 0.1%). The CDR3 coding sequence is TGTGCCTGCAAGACAGGGTTCAACACTGAAGCTTTCTTT. This codes for CACKTGFNTEAFF. The chain couples TRBV30 to TRBJ1-1; 7 bases line up with TRBD1. Germline V CDR1 and CDR2: GTSNPN, SVGIG (reference sequence). The length of the CDR3 is 13 residues. After removal of 6 bases from V and 2 bases from J, the junction contained 6 bases not matched to a gene.

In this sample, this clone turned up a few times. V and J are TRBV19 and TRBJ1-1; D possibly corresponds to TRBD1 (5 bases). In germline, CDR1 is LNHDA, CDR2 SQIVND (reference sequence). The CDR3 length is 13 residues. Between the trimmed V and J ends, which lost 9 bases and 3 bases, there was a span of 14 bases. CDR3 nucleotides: TGTGCCAGCAGGGATCTCAAGGACACTGAAGCTTTCTTT. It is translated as CASRDLKDTEAFF.

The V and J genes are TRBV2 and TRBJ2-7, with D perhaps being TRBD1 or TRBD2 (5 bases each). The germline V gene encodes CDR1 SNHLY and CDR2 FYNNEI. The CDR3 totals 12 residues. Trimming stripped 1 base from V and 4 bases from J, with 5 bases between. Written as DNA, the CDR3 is TGTGCCAGCAGTGAAGGGGGGTACGAGCAGTACTTC. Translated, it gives CASSEGGYEQYF.

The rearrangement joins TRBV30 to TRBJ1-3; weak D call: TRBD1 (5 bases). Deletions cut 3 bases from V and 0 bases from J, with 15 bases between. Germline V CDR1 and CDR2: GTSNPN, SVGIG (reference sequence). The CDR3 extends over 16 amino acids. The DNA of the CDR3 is TGTGCCTGGAGGAATGGGGGAGGCTTCTCTGGAAACACCATATATTTT. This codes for CAWRNGGGFSGNTIYF.

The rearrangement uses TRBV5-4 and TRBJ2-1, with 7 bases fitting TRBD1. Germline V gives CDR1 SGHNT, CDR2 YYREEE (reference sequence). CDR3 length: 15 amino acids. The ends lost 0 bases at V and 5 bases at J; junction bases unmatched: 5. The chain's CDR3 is CASSLAGQTDNEQFF. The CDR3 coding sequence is TGTGCCAGCAGCTTGGCGGGACAGACAGACAATGAGCAGTTCTTC.

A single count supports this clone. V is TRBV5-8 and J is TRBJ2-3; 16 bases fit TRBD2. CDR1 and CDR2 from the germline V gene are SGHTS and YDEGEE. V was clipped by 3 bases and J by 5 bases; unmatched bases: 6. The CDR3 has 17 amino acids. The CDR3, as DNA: TGTGCCAGCAGCTCGGGACTAGCGGGAGGGCCCGGAGATACGCAGTATTTT. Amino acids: CASSSGLAGGPGDTQYF.

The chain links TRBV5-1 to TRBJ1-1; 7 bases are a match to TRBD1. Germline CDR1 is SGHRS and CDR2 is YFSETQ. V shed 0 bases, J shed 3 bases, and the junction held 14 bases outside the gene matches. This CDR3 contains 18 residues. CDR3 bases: TGCGCCAGCAGCTTGGAGGGGCAGGGGGTTACCCGACACACTGAAGCTTTCTTT. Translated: CASSLEGQGVTRHTEAFF.

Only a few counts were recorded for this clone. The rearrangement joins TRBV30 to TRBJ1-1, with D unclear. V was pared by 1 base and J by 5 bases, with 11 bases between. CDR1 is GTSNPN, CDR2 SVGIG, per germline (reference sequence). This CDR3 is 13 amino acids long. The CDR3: CAWSGPIGTEAFF. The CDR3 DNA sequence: TGTGCCTGGAGTGGACCAATCGGGACTGAAGCTTTCTTT.

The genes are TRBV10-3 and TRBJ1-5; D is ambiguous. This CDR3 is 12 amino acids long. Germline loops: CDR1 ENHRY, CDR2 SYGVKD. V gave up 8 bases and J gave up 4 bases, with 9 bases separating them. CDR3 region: CAIGRENQPQHF. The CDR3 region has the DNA TGTGCCATCGGACGGGAGAATCAGCCCCAGCATTTT.

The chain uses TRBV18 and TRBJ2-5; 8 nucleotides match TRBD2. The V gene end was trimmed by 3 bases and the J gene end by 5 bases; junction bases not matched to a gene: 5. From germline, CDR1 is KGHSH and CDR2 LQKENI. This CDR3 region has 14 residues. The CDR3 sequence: CASSPRTSRETQYF. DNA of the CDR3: TGTGCCAGCTCACCGAGGACTAGCCGGGAGACCCAGTACTTC.